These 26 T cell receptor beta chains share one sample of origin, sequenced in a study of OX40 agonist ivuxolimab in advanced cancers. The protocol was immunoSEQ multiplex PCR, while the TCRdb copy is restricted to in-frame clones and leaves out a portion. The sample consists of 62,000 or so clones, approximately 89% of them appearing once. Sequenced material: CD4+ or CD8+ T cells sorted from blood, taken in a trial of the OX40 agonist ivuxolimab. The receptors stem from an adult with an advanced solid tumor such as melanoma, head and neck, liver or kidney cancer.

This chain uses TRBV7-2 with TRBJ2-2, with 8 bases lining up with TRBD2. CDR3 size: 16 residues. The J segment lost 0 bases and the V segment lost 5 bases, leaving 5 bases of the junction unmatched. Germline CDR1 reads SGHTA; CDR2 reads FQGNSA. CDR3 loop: CASSRKLAANTGELFF. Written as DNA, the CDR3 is TGTGCCAGCAGCCGAAAACTAGCGGCGAACACCGGGGAGCTGTTTTTT.

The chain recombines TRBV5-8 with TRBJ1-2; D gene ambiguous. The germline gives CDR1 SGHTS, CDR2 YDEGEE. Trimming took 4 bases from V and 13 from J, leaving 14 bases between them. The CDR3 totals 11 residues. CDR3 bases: TGTGCCAGCAGCGGTTCTAGGCCCGCCACCTTC. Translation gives CASSGSRPATF.

The CDR3 loop is CASSRAGPTNTGELFF. CDR3 coding DNA: TGTGCCAGCTCACGAGCCGGTCCGACGAACACCGGGGAGCTGTTTTTT. The chain uses TRBV18 and TRBJ2-2; D is unclear. The CDR3 covers 16 residues. Trimming took off 4 bases at V and 0 bases at J, with 12 bases between the two ends. The germline V gene has CDR1 KGHSH and CDR2 LQKENI.

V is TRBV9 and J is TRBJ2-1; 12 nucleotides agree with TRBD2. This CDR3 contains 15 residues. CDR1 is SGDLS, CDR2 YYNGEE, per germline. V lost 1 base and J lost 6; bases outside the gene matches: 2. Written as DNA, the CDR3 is TGTGCCAGCAGCGTAACTAGCGGGGGGACCAATGAGCAGTTCTTC. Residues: CASSVTSGGTNEQFF.

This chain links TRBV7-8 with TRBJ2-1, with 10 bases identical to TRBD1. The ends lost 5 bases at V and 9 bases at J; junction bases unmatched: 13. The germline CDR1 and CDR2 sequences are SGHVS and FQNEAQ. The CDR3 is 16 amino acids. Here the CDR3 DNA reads TGTGCCAGCAGCGCGACCGGGACAGGGGTTTTCAGTGAGCAGTTCTTC. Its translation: CASSATGTGVFSEQFF.

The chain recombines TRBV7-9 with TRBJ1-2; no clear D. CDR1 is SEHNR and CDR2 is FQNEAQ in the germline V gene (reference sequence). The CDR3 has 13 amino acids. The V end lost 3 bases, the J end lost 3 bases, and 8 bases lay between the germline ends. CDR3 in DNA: TGTGCCAGCAGCTTCCAGGAATACTATGGCTACACCTTC. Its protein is CASSFQEYYGYTF.

CDR3 amino acids: CASSLPGTSGSETQYF. DNA for the CDR3: TGTGCCAGCAGCTTGCCGGGGACTAGCGGGAGTGAGACCCAGTACTTC. V gene TRBV5-4 combines with J gene TRBJ2-5, with 14 bases aligning to TRBD2. This CDR3 is 16 amino acids long. J was trimmed by 5 bases and V by 1 base; bases with no gene match: 4. Germline V gene data show CDR1 as SGHNT and CDR2 as YYREEE (reference sequence).

The CDR3 spells CASSLPGAGETQYF. Here the CDR3 DNA reads TGCGCCAGCAGCTTACCGGGGGCAGGTGAGACCCAGTACTTC. The chain combines TRBV5-1 with TRBJ2-5; D tentatively reads TRBD1 or TRBD2 (6 bases each). Germline CDR1 and CDR2: SGHRS and YFSETQ. CDR3 length: 14 amino acids. Trimming stripped 2 bases from V and 5 bases from J, with 13 bases between.

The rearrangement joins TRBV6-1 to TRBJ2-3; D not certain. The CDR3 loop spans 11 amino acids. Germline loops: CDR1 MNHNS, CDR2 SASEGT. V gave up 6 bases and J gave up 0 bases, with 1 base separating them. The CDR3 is CASRSTDTQYF. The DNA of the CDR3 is TGTGCCAGCAGAAGCACAGATACGCAGTATTTT.

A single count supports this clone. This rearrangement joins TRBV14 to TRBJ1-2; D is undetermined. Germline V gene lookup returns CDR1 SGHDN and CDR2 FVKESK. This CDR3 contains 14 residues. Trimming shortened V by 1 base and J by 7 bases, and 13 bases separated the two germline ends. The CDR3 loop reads CASSQAASLFGYTF. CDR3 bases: TGTGCCAGCAGCCAAGCGGCCAGCCTATTTGGCTACACCTTC.

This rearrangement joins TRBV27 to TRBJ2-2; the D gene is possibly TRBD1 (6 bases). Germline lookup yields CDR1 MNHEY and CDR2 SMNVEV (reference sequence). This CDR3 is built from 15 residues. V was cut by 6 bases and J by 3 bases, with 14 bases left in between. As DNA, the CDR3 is TGTGCCAGCAGACTTGATGGACAGTACACCGGGGAGCTGTTTTTT. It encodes CASRLDGQYTGELFF.

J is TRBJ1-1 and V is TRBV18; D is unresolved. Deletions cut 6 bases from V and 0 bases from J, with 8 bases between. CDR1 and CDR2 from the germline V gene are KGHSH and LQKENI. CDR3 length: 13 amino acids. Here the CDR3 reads CASSLTVNTEAFF. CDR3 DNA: TGTGCCAGCTCTTTGACGGTGAACACTGAAGCTTTCTTT.

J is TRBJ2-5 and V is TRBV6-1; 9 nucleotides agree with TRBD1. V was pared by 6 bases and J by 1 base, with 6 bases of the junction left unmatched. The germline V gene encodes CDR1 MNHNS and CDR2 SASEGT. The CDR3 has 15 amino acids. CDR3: CASRRDRVGQETQYF. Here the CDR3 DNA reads TGTGCCAGCAGGAGGGACAGGGTAGGCCAAGAGACCCAGTACTTC.

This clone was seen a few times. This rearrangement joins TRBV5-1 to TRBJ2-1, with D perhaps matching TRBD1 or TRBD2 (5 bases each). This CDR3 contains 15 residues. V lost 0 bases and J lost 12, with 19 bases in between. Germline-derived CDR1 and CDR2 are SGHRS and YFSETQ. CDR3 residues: CASSLGDGWSPGQFF. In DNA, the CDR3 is TGCGCCAGCAGCTTGGGGGACGGGTGGTCCCCGGGGCAGTTCTTC.

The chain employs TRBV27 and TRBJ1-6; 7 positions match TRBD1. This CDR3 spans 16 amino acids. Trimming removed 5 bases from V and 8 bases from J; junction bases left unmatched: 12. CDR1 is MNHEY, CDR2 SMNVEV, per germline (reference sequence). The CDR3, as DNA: TGTGCCAGCAGTCCAGAAGGGGGCCCCCCCCATTCACCCCTCCACTTT. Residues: CASSPEGGPPHSPLHF.

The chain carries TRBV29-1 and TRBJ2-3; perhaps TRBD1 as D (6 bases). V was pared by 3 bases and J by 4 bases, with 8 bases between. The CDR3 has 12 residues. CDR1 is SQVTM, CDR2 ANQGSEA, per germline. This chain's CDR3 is CSVEDSADTQYF. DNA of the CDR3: TGCAGCGTTGAGGACAGTGCAGATACGCAGTATTTT.

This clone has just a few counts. CDR3 nucleotides: TGTGCCATCAGCCTGGACAACCTTAATTCACCCCTCCACTTT. As protein: CAISLDNLNSPLHF. This chain uses TRBV10-3 with TRBJ1-6; perhaps TRBD1 as D (5 bases). Germline V gene lookup returns CDR1 ENHRY and CDR2 SYGVKD. The CDR3 extends over 14 amino acids. Trimming cost V 6 bases and J 6 bases, with 12 bases left between them.

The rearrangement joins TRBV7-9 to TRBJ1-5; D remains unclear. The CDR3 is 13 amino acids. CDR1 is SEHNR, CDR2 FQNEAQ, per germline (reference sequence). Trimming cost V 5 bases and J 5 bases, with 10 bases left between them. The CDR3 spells CASSAQVDQPQHF. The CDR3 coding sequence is TGTGCCAGCAGCGCCCAAGTAGATCAGCCCCAGCATTTT.

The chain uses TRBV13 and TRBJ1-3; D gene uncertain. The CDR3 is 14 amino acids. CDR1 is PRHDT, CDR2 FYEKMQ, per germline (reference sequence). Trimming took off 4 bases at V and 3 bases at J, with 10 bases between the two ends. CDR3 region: CASSSQANGNTIYF. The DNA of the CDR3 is TGTGCCAGCAGCTCTCAGGCAAATGGAAACACCATATATTTT.

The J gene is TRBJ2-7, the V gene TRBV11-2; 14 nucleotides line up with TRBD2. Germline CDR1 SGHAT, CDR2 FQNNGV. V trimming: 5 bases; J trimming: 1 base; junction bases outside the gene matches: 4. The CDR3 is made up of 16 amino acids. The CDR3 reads CASSPWTSGGSYEQYF. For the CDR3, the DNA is TGTGCCAGCAGCCCCTGGACTAGCGGGGGGTCCTACGAGCAGTACTTC.

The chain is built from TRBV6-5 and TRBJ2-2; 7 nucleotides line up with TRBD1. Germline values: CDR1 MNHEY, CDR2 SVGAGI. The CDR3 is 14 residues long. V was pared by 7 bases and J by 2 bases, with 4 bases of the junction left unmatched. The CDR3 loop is CASTGQINTGELFF. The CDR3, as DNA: TGTGCCAGCACGGGACAGATTAACACCGGGGAGCTGTTTTTT.

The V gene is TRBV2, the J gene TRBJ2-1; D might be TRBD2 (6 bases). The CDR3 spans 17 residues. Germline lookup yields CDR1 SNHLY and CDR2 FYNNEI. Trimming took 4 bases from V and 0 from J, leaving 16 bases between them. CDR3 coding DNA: TGTGCCAGCAGTGGGGTACTAGCCGCGAGCTCCTACAATGAGCAGTTCTTC. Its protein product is CASSGVLAASSYNEQFF.

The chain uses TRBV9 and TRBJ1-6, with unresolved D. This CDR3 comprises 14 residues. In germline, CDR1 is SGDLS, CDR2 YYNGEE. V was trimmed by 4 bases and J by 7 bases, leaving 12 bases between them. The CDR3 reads CASSQTAGNSPLHF. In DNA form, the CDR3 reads TGTGCCAGCAGCCAAACAGCGGGGAATTCACCCCTCCACTTT.

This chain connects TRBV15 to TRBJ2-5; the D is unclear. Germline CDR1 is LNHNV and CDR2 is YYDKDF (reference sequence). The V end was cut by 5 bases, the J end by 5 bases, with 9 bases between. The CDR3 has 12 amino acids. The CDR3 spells CATSGPGETQYF. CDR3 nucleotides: TGTGCCACCAGCGGGCCCGGGGAGACCCAGTACTTC.

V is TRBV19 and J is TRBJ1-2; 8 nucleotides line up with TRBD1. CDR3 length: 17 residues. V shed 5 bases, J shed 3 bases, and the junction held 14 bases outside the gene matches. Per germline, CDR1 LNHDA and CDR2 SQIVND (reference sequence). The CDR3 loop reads CASSYSTGVTSHYGYTF. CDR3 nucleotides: TGTGCCAGTAGTTACTCGACAGGGGTGACTTCGCACTATGGCTACACCTTC.

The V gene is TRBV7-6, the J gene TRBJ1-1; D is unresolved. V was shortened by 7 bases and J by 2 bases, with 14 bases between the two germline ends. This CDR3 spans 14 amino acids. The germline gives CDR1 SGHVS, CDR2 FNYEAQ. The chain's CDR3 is CASTPGNLNTEAFF. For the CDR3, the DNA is TGTGCCAGCACCCCGGGGAACTTAAACACTGAAGCTTTCTTT. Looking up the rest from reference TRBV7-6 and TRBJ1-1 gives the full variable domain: GAGVSQSPRYKVTKRGQDVALRCDPISGHVSLYWYRQALGQGPEFLTYFNYEAQQDKSGLPNDRFSAERPEGSISTLTIQRTEQRDSAMYRCASTPGNLNTEAFFGQGTRLTVV.